This T cell receptor beta chain was recovered during a study of graft-versus-host responses after intestinal transplantation. Assay used: immunoSEQ multiplex PCR; TCRdb lists only in-frame clones, some missing. The data hold tens of thousands of clones, with about 45% observed a single time. Responders (around 200,000, CFSE-labeled) met around 200,000 stimulators that were irradiated and violet-dye-labeled. This CDR3 comprises 14 residues. CDR1 is SGHVS, CDR2 FQNEAQ, per germline. V was clipped by 5 bases and J by 9 bases, with 20 bases between them. The sequence was obtained from a human patient who received an intestinal transplant. This specimen consisted of alloreactive CD4+ T cells from a mixed lymphocyte reaction culture, obtained before intestinal transplant. Subset indicated: CFSE-low proliferating T cells sorted from roughly 6-day pre-transplant mixed lymphocyte reaction (GvH or HvG direction). The V call is TRBV7-8, the J call TRBJ2-7; a weak D match, TRBD1 (6 bases). CDR3 loop: CASSLDSRVSGQYF. CDR3 in DNA: TGTGCCAGCAGCCTGGACAGCCGGGTGTCCGGGCAGTACTTC. Together with reference TRBV7-8 and TRBJ2-7, the CDR3 gives the full variable domain: GAGVSQSPRYKVAKRGQDVALRCDPISGHVSLFWYQQALGQGPEFLTYFQNEAQLDKSGLPSDRFFAERPEGSVSTLKIQRTQQEDSAVYLCASSLDSRVSGQYFGPGTRLTVT.